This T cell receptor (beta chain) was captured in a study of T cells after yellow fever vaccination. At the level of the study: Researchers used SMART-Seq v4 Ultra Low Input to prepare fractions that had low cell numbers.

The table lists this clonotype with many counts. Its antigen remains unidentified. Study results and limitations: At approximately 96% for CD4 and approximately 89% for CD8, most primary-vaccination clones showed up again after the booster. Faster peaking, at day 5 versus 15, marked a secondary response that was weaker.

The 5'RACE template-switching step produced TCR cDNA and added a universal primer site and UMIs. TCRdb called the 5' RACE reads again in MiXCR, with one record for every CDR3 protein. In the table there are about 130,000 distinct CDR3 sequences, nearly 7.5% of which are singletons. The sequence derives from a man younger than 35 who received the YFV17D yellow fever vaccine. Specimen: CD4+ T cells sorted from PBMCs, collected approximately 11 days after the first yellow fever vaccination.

Here the CDR3 DNA reads TGCGCCAGCAGCTTGGCCTTTCAGAACTATGGCTACACCTTC. Residues: CASSLAFQNYGYTF. The chain links TRBV5-1 to TRBJ1-2, with D unclear. Germline CDR1 and CDR2: SGHRS and YFSETQ. Deletions cut 0 bases from V and 2 bases from J, with 8 bases between. The CDR3 spans 14 residues.